This T cell receptor (beta chain) derives from a study of T cells in Graves' hyperthyroidism and ophthalmopathy. The germline gives CDR1 SNHLY, CDR2 FYNNEI. This CDR3 is 11 amino acids long. Trimming left V 6 bases short and J 12 bases short, with 15 bases between. Diagnostic assessment was based on clinical symptoms, serum thyroxine and TRAb, thyroid ultrasound and orbital computed tomography. RNA transcripts were the template for amplifying TCR beta CDR3 regions. The HTBI set primed first-round TCR CDR3 RT-PCR. Each CDR3 protein gets one entry after TCRdb re-called the multiplex PCR reads with MiXCR. Here the sample spans approximately 520,000 distinct CDR3 sequences, around 20% being singletons. There are a few counts of this clonotype.

V is TRBV2 and J is TRBJ2-7; D remains ambiguous. Sequencing was performed on blood. This TCR was sampled from a man aged 18 to 29 with Graves' hyperthyroidism. This CDR3 is CASRGYSESYF. The CDR3 bases are TGTGCCAGCAGGGGCTATTCCGAGTCGTACTTC.